This TCR beta chain is drawn from a study of T cells in tuberculosis. Stated time point: new active TB diagnosis, blood taken before or within 7 days of starting treatment. The assay was immunoSEQ multiplex PCR, and TCRdb's table has in-frame clones only and misses some. In the table there are roughly 35,000 clones, under 95% of which are singletons. Trimming cost V 2 bases and J 4 bases, with 11 bases left between them. Germline loops: CDR1 SGHAT, CDR2 FQNNGV. The CDR3 has 15 residues. The chain recombines TRBV11-2 with TRBJ2-2; D is perhaps TRBD2 (5 bases). The material was PBMCs, obtained at tuberculosis diagnosis. This sequence was found in an adult with tuberculosis. Some clones in this sample may be carry-over from other donors' samples. This chain's CDR3 is CASSLRGEGTGELFF. The CDR3 nucleotides read TGTGCCAGCAGCTTACGGGGTGAGGGCACCGGGGAGCTGTTTTTT.